The 2 T cell receptor beta chains listed next were all sequenced from one sample in a study of blood T cell repertoires in COVID-19. Using immunoSEQ multiplex PCR, the repertoire was profiled, and TCRdb retains in-frame clones only, with some absent. The data contain under 200,000 clones, roughly 85% of them singletons. What was sequenced was peripheral blood. The source of these receptors is a man aged 55 to 70 with acute or convalescent COVID-19.

This chain links TRBV3-1 (or the pseudogene TRBV3-2) with TRBJ1-3, with unresolved D. The CDR3 sequence is 13 residues long. V was shortened by 2 bases and J by 1 base, with 3 bases between the two germline ends. CDR1 and CDR2 (germline): LGHDT, YNNKEL (reference sequence). The DNA for the CDR3 is TGTGCCAGCAGCCAACGGTCTGGAAACACCATATATTTT. Translation: CASSQRSGNTIYF.

This chain connects TRBV6-1 to TRBJ2-1; D possibly corresponds to TRBD1 (5 bases). Germline loops: CDR1 MNHNS, CDR2 SASEGT. The V and J ends lost 1 base and 0 bases respectively, with 7 bases between them. This CDR3 spans 15 amino acids. The CDR3 here is CASSEDRSSYNEQFF. The CDR3 nucleotides are TGTGCCAGCAGTGAAGACAGGAGCTCCTACAATGAGCAGTTCTTC.